This is a list of T cell receptor beta chains from one sample in a study of shared clonotypes between healthy human individuals. Sequenced by immunoSEQ multiplex PCR; TCRdb stores in-frame clones only, minus some. Found here are around 1.9 million clones, 90% to 95% of them singletons; the top ten hold roughly 1.7%. Source material: naive CD8+ T cells from PBMCs. The receptors were gathered from a man aged 18 to 29 in good health. Some clones in this sample may be carry-over from other donors' samples. Both conserved end residues are part of each CDR3. Fields, in order: D gene, clone size, CDR3 length, J gene, V gene, CDR3 protein, CDR3 DNA. The D gene is left open where the match is weak. Clone size is shown for a subset of rows, as once, few, many or a class of expanded clone.

d_call: NA; clone_size: NA; cdr3_length: 12; j_call: TRBJ1-1; v_call: TRBV4-1; cdr3_aa: CASSQVSREAFF; cdr3_nt: TGCGCCAGCAGCCAAGTTTCCAGGGAAGCTTTCTTT
d_call: TRBD1; clone_size: NA; cdr3_length: 14; j_call: TRBJ1-2; v_call: TRBV2; cdr3_aa: CASSGDRGNYGYTF; cdr3_nt: TGTGCCAGCAGTGGGGACAGGGGGAACTATGGCTACACCTTC
d_call: NA; clone_size: NA; cdr3_length: 12; j_call: TRBJ2-5; v_call: TRBV6-5; cdr3_aa: CASRQTGGTQYF; cdr3_nt: TGTGCCAGCAGACAAACGGGTGGGACCCAGTACTTC
d_call: NA; clone_size: NA; cdr3_length: 15; j_call: TRBJ2-6; v_call: TRBV19; cdr3_aa: CASSIGGPGANVLTF; cdr3_nt: TGTGCCAGTAGTATAGGGGGCCCTGGGGCCAACGTCCTGACTTTC
d_call: NA; clone_size: NA; cdr3_length: 13; j_call: TRBJ1-2; v_call: TRBV2; cdr3_aa: CASSDSFGDGYTF; cdr3_nt: TGTGCCAGCAGCGACAGTTTCGGGGATGGCTACACCTTC
d_call: NA; clone_size: NA; cdr3_length: 14; j_call: TRBJ2-2; v_call: TRBV6-5; cdr3_aa: CASSYSGNTGELFF; cdr3_nt: TGTGCCAGCAGTTACTCGGGAAACACCGGGGAGCTGTTTTTT
d_call: TRBD2; clone_size: once; cdr3_length: 11; j_call: TRBJ2-7; v_call: TRBV29-1; cdr3_aa: CSVGAGSEQYF; cdr3_nt: TGCAGCGTCGGAGCGGGATCCGAGCAGTACTTC
d_call: NA; clone_size: once; cdr3_length: 14; j_call: TRBJ1-3; v_call: TRBV30; cdr3_aa: CAWSVGVIGNTIYF; cdr3_nt: TGTGCCTGGAGTGTAGGGGTAATTGGAAACACCATATATTTT
d_call: NA; clone_size: once; cdr3_length: 20; j_call: TRBJ1-1; v_call: TRBV6-4; cdr3_aa: CASSDPQAQGIRVLNTEAFF; cdr3_nt: TGTGCCAGCAGTGACCCACAAGCGCAGGGGATAAGGGTATTGAACACTGAAGCTTTCTTT
d_call: TRBD1; clone_size: NA; cdr3_length: 13; j_call: TRBJ2-5; v_call: TRBV13; cdr3_aa: CASSLQGDETQYF; cdr3_nt: TGTGCCAGCAGCTTACAGGGGGACGAGACCCAGTACTTC
d_call: NA; clone_size: few; cdr3_length: 14; j_call: TRBJ1-5; v_call: TRBV14; cdr3_aa: CASSQGRGNQPQHF; cdr3_nt: TGTGCCAGCAGCCAAGGCAGGGGCAATCAGCCCCAGCATTTT
d_call: NA; clone_size: NA; cdr3_length: 13; j_call: TRBJ2-7; v_call: TRBV5-1; cdr3_aa: CASSLAGDRQQYF; cdr3_nt: TGCGCCAGCAGCTTGGCCGGGGATCGGCAGCAGTACTTC
d_call: NA; clone_size: NA; cdr3_length: 12; j_call: TRBJ2-1; v_call: TRBV7-6; cdr3_aa: CASYSRRNEQFF; cdr3_nt: TGTGCCAGCTATTCACGCAGGAATGAGCAGTTCTTC